This entry describes one TCR beta chain. This entry is derived from a study of blood T cell repertoires in COVID-19. The wider study: Collection of acute and convalescent COVID-19 samples took place in the United States, Italy and Spain. T cells, B-cell-depleted T cells, or PBMCs supplied cDNA or gDNA.

As handled by the study authors: Cell counts per sample came from amplifying reference gene primers. The assay was immunoSEQ multiplex PCR, and TCRdb's table has in-frame clones only and misses some. V and J calls and clone size are copied from that table; D and trimming were computed from the DNA. The repertoire holds around 150,000 clones, with 88% as singletons. CDR3 length: 15 amino acids. Germline CDR1 and CDR2: MDHEN and SYDVKM. V gave up 6 bases and J gave up 0 bases; unmatched junction bases: 5. The chain uses TRBV28 and TRBJ1-5; TRBD1 matches at 7 bases. This sequence was found in a man aged 60-69 years with active or convalescent COVID-19. The sample comprised peripheral blood. CDR3 in DNA: TGTGCCAGCAGACCAGGGACAGCTAGCAATCAGCCCCAGCATTTT. It encodes CASRPGTASNQPQHF.